The entry below describes one TCR beta chain. This clone's antigen is unknown. No quality values exist for individual bases; no much larger clone is one base distant. The data derive from a study of technical replicates of blood from a handful of donors (dated by TCRdb to 2016 to 2017). From the cysteine through the phenylalanine, the CDR3 covers 13 amino acids. Of the read, only the CDR3 DNA is kept; its 39 bases are in frame from base 1. For CDR1 and CDR2, the germline V gene lists WSHSY and SAAADI. Relative to germline, V is 2 bases shorter and J is 2 bases shorter, with 6 bases between their ends. The library was built by means of the immunoSEQ multiplex PCR assay. In its TCRdb copy, this immuneACCESS table keeps in-frame sequences only and misses some clones. Where compared with another copy, unresolved V genes explain less than half of these, and the others have no known cause. The sample yields about 12,000 clones; roughly 95% were counted once. The ten biggest clones cover more than 6% of the sample.

Sequenced material: PBMCs. The sequence joins TRBV10-2 to TRBJ1-2, and the D gene may be TRBD1, 5 bases matching. This clonotype was sampled from a human donor in good health. The CDR3 region has the sequence CASSEGGNYGYTF. Here is the DNA: TGCGCCAGCAGTGAGGGGGGGAACTATGGCTACACCTTC.